This record looks at one T cell receptor beta chain sequence and its context. A junction boundary mismatches the germline segment, possibly from a read error. Treatment noted: randomized to nivolumab then ipilimumab (arm A) or the reverse (arm B). Assay: immunoSEQ multiplex PCR; the TCRdb copy retains only in-frame clones and omits some. Of roughly 23,000 clones in the sample, less than 75% were seen once. This record comes from a study of sequential checkpoint blockade in melanoma. This CDR3 has 17 amino acids. Germline CDR1 and CDR2: SGHNT and YYREEE (reference sequence). The clonotype was recovered from a human donor with melanoma. The chain has TRBV5-4 and TRBJ2-7; 7 positions match TRBD2. Sequencing used CD8+ T cells sorted from blood (inferred from file names), obtained from a patient given nivolumab and ipilimumab in sequence. The CDR3 sequence: CASSQDPISGEGDEQYF. The CDR3 DNA follows: TGCGCCAGCAGCCAAGATCCAATCAGCGGGGAAGGGGACGAGCAGTACTTC.